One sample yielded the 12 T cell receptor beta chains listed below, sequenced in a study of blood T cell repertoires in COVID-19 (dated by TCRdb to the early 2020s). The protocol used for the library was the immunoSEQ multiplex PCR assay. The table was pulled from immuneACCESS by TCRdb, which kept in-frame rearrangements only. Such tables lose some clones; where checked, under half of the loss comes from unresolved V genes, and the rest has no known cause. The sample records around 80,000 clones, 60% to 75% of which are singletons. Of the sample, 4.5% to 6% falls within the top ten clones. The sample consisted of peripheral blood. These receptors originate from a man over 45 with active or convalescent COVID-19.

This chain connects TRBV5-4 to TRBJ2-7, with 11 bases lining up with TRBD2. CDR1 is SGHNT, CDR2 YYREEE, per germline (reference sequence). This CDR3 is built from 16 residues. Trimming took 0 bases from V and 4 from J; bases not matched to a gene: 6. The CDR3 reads CASSLGGLAGGYEQYF. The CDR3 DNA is TGTGCCAGCAGCTTGGGAGGGCTAGCGGGGGGATACGAGCAGTACTTC.

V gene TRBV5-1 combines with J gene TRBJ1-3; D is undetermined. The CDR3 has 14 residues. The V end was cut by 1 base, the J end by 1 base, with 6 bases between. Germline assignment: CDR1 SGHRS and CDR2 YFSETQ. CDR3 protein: CASSLQASGNTIYF. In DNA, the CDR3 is TGCGCCAGCAGCTTGCAGGCATCTGGAAACACCATATATTTT.

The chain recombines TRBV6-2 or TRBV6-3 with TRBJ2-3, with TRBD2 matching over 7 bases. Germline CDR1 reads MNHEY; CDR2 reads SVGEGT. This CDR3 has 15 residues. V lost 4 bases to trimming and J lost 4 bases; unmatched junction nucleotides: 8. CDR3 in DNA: TGTGCCAGCAGTTGGGACTACAAAGACGCAGATACGCAGTATTTT. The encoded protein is CASSWDYKDADTQYF.

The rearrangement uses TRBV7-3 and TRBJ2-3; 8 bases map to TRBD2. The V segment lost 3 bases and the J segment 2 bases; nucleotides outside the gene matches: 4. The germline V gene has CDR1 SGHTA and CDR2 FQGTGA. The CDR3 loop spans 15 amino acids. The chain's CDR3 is CASSFGGGNTDTQYF. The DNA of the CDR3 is TGTGCCAGCAGCTTCGGCGGGGGGAACACAGATACGCAGTATTTT.

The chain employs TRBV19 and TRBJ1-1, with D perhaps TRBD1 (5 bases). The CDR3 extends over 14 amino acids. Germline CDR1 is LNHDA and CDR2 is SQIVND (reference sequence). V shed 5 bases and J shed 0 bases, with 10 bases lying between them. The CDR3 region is CASSLGPMNTEAFF. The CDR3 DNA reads TGTGCCAGTAGTTTGGGGCCTATGAACACTGAAGCTTTCTTT.

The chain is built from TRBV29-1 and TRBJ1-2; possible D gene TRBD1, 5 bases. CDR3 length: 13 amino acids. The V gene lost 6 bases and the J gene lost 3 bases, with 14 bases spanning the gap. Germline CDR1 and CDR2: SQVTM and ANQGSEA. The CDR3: CSVWGVVDYGYTF. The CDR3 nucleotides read TGCAGCGTGTGGGGGGTGGTCGACTATGGCTACACCTTC. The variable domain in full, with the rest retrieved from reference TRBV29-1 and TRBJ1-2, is SAVISQKPSRDICQRGTSLTIQCQVDSQVTMMFWYRQQPGQSLTLIATANQGSEATYESGFVIDKFPISRPNLTFSTLTVSNMSPEDSSIYLCSVWGVVDYGYTFGSGTRLTVV.

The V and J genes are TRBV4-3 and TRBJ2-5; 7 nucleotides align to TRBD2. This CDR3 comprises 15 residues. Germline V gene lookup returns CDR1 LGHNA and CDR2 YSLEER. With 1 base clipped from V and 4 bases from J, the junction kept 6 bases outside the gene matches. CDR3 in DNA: TGCGCCAGCAGCCAAGCAAAGGCTAGCGGAGAGACCCAGTACTTC. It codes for CASSQAKASGETQYF.

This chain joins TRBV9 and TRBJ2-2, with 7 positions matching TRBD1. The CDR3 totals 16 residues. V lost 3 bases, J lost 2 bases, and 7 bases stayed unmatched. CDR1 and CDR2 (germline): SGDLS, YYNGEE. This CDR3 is CASSGSYRGNTGELFF. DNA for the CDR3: TGTGCCAGCAGCGGTTCGTACAGGGGAAACACCGGGGAGCTGTTTTTT.

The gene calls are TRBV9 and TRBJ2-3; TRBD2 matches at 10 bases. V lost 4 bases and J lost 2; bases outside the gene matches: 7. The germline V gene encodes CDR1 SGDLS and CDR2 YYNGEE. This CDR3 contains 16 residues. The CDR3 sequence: CASSPLAGASTDTQYF. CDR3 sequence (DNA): TGTGCCAGCAGCCCCCTAGCGGGGGCCTCCACAGATACGCAGTATTTT.

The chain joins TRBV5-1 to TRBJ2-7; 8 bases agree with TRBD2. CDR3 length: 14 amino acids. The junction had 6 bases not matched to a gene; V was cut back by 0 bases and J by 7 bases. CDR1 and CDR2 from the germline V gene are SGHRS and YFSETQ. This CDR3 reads CASSLASLAGEQYF. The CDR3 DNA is TGCGCCAGCAGCTTGGCCAGTCTAGCGGGTGAGCAGTACTTC. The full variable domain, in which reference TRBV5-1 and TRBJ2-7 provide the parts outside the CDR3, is KAGVTQTPRYLIKTRGQQVTLSCSPISGHRSVSWYQQTPGQGLQFLFEYFSETQRNKGNFPGRFSGRQFSNSRSEMNVSTLELGDSALYLCASSLASLAGEQYFGPGTRLTVT.

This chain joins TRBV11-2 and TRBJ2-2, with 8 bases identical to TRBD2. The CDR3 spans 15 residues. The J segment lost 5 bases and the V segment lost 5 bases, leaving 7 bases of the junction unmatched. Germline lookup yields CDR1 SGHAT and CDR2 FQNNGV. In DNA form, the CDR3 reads TGTGCCAGCAGCCTATCGGGACTAGGGACCGGGGAGCTGTTTTTT. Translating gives CASSLSGLGTGELFF.

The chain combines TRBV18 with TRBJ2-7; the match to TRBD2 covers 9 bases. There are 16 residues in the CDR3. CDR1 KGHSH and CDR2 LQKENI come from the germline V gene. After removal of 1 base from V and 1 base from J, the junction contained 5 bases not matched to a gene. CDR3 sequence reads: CASSPRNSGGSYEQYF. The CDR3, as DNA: TGTGCCAGCTCACCACGTAATAGCGGGGGTTCCTACGAGCAGTACTTC. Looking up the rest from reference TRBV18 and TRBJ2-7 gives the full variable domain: NAGVMQNPRHLVRRRGQEARLRCSPMKGHSHVYWYRQLPEEGLKFMVYLQKENIIDESGMPKERFSAEFPKEGPSILRIQQVVRGDSAAYFCASSPRNSGGSYEQYFGPGTRLTVT.